These T cell receptor beta chains were read from a single sample in a study of a mutant IDH1 vaccine in newly diagnosed glioma. These receptors have no known antigen. Clones were sequenced by immunoSEQ multiplex PCR, and TCRdb holds only the in-frame ones, with some missing. The repertoire holds about 51,000 clones, with around 80% as singletons. The source material was PBMCs, sampled from a glioma patient whose treatment included an IDH1 peptide vaccine. The receptor source for this set is a woman in her thirties or forties with glioma. Both conserved end residues are part of each CDR3. A D gene is named only where the DNA matches it firmly. Rows may omit the clone size; those that give it use once, few, many or a size class.

TRBJ1-5	.	TRBV6-5	.	CASSSLRSGQPQHF	TGTGCCAGCAGTTCCTTACGGTCGGGTCAGCCCCAGCATTTT
TRBJ2-7	TRBD1	TRBV7-2	.	CASSLRQGPSYEQYF	TGTGCCAGCAGCTTGAGACAGGGACCCTCCTACGAGCAGTACTTC
TRBJ2-1	TRBD2	TRBV7-9	.	CASSSLSSGGASYNEQFF	TGTGCCAGCAGCTCCCTCTCTAGCGGGGGGGCATCCTACAATGAGCAGTTCTTC
TRBJ2-7	TRBD2	TRBV5-1	.	CASSLLTSGDYEQYF	TGCGCCAGCAGCTTGTTGACTAGCGGGGACTACGAGCAGTACTTC
TRBJ2-2	.	TRBV18	.	CASSGTSNTGELFF	TGTGCCAGCTCCGGGACGTCGAACACCGGGGAGCTGTTTTTT
TRBJ2-3	.	TRBV14	.	CASTYGGGPDTQYF	TGTGCCAGCACTTATGGCGGGGGCCCAGATACGCAGTATTTT
TRBJ2-2	.	TRBV5-1	.	CASSSTGNTGELFF	TGCGCCAGCAGCTCGACAGGGAACACCGGGGAGCTGTTTTTT
TRBJ2-3	.	TRBV11-3	.	CASSLGSGGTQYF	TGTGCCAGCAGCTTAGGGAGCGGAGGTACGCAGTATTTT
TRBJ1-2	.	TRBV7-9	.	CASSLESRGGYTF	TGTGCCAGCAGCTTAGAAAGCAGGGGCGGCTACACCTTC
TRBJ2-4	.	TRBV25-1	.	CASSAIWSGTQDIQYF	TGTGCCAGCAGTGCCATTTGGAGCGGTACGCAAGACATTCAGTACTTC
TRBJ2-5	TRBD2	TRBV29-1	.	CSVEGSGGYQETQYF	TGCAGCGTTGAAGGTAGCGGGGGGTACCAAGAGACCCAGTACTTC
TRBJ1-6	.	TRBV18	.	CASSRGGVDSPLHF	TGTGCCAGCTCACGCGGAGGAGTGGATTCACCCCTCCACTTT
TRBJ1-2	TRBD1	TRBV5-8	.	CASSLLTGENYGYTF	TGTGCCAGCAGCCTTTTGACAGGGGAAAACTATGGCTACACCTTC
TRBJ1-5	TRBD1	TRBV7-2	.	CASSLAGTGYSNQPQHF	TGTGCCAGCAGCTTAGCGGGGACAGGCTATAGCAATCAGCCCCAGCATTTT
TRBJ1-4	.	TRBV5-1	.	CASSLRGWGTEKLFF	TGCGCCAGCAGCTTGAGGGGTTGGGGTACTGAAAAACTGTTTTTT
TRBJ1-5	.	TRBV7-9	few	CASSLSGRFQPQHF	TGTGCCAGCAGCTTATCCGGGAGATTTCAGCCCCAGCATTTT
TRBJ1-1	TRBD1	TRBV7-8	.	CASSLGGGAEAFF	TGTGCCAGCAGCTTAGGAGGGGGCGCTGAAGCTTTCTTT
TRBJ2-2	.	TRBV30	.	CAWSVSLFLNTGELFF	TGTGCCTGGAGTGTAAGCCTTTTTTTGAACACCGGGGAGCTGTTTTTT
TRBJ1-5	.	TRBV2	.	CASTMGNQPQHF	TGTGCCAGCACCATGGGCAATCAGCCCCAGCATTTT
TRBJ2-7	.	TRBV5-4	.	CASSWLDRNADEQYF	TGTGCCAGCAGCTGGCTAGACAGGAATGCCGACGAGCAGTACTTC
TRBJ2-1	.	TRBV19	.	CASRTDSKRNEQFF	TGTGCCAGTAGAACGGACAGCAAGAGGAATGAGCAGTTCTTC
TRBJ2-3	.	TRBV4-1	.	CASSQDGWGSRTDTQYF	TGCGCCAGCAGCCAAGATGGGTGGGGGTCACGCACAGATACGCAGTATTTT
TRBJ2-1	TRBD2	TRBV6-4	.	CASSDLGPGLARTLSYNEQFF	TGTGCCAGCAGTGACTTGGGACCGGGACTAGCGCGAACCCTCTCCTACAATGAGCAGTTCTTC
TRBJ1-1	.	TRBV2	.	CASSPGRSEAFF	TGTGCCAGCAGCCCGGGGAGGAGCGAAGCTTTCTTT
TRBJ2-1	.	TRBV5-8	.	CASSLRVLLNEQFF	TGTGCCAGCAGCTTGAGGGTCTTACTCAATGAGCAGTTCTTC
TRBJ1-1	TRBD1	TRBV18	.	CASSPLRQGDTEAFF	TGTGCCAGCTCACCCCTAAGACAGGGGGACACTGAAGCTTTCTTT
TRBJ2-5	.	TRBV5-5	.	CASSLGAGMIGTQYF	TGTGCCAGCAGCTTGGGGGCCGGAATGATAGGGACCCAGTACTTC
TRBJ1-6	.	TRBV15	.	CATSKKGSPLHF	TGTGCCACCAGCAAGAAGGGTTCACCCCTCCACTTT
TRBJ2-3	TRBD2	TRBV30	.	CAWSGTGTSGSTDTQYF	TGTGCCTGGAGCGGTACCGGGACTAGCGGGAGCACAGATACGCAGTATTTT
TRBJ1-2	.	TRBV6-1	.	CASSDPRAKGYTF	TGTGCCAGCAGTGACCCGAGGGCGAAGGGCTACACCTTC
TRBJ1-6	.	TRBV5-1	.	CASSLTERGNSPLHF	TGCGCCAGCAGCTTAACAGAGAGGGGAAATTCACCCCTCCACTTT
TRBJ1-4	TRBD1	TRBV7-2	.	CASSPTGATNEKLFF	TGTGCCAGCAGCCCCACAGGGGCAACTAATGAAAAACTGTTTTTT
TRBJ2-7	.	TRBV6-5	.	CASSYFYEQYF	TGTGCCAGCAGTTACTTCTACGAGCAGTACTTC
TRBJ1-1	.	TRBV15	.	CATSSPLGGLNTEAFF	TGTGCCACCAGCAGTCCCCTCGGGGGACTGAACACTGAAGCTTTCTTT
TRBJ1-1	.	TRBV6-5	.	CASSWGGDTEAFF	TGTGCCAGCAGTTGGGGGGGTGACACTGAAGCTTTCTTT
TRBJ2-7	.	TRBV6-5	once	CASRTPGGLLQYF	TGTGCCAGCAGGACCCCGGGCGGCCTTTTACAGTACTTC
TRBJ1-5	.	TRBV11-2	.	CASSPHPPGANQPQHF	TGTGCCAGCAGCCCCCACCCCCCCGGCGCCAATCAGCCCCAGCATTTT
TRBJ1-1	.	TRBV27	.	CASSLAGNTEAFF	TGTGCCAGCAGTTTGGCGGGGAACACTGAAGCTTTCTTT